One and the same sample provided the 20 T cell receptor beta chains below, sequenced in a study of T cells in Graves' hyperthyroidism and ophthalmopathy. Researchers amplified the TCR beta CDR3 regions from RNA transcripts. HTBI primers drove first-round RT-PCR of the TCR CDR3. TCRdb called the multiplex PCR reads again in MiXCR, with one record for every CDR3 protein. The sample includes hundreds of thousands of distinct CDR3 sequences, 45% seen only once; the top ten take 7% to 7.5%. Specimen: peripheral blood or thyroid tissue (not recorded which). All receptors come from an adult man with Graves' disease, either hyperthyroidism or ophthalmopathy (not recorded which).

The chain links TRBV10-3 to TRBJ1-2, with D hard to call. Germline values: CDR1 ENHRY, CDR2 SYGVKD. The V end was cut by 10 bases, the J end by 3 bases, with 18 bases between. The CDR3 consists of 14 residues. CDR3: CASSTGWRDYGYTF. CDR3 in DNA: TGTGCCAGCAGCACCGGGTGGCGAGACTATGGCTACACCTTC.

This clonotype was picked up many times. The chain couples TRBV7-9 to TRBJ1-2; the D gene is possibly TRBD1 (6 bases). V lost 2 bases, J lost 8 bases, and 12 bases lay in between. Germline V CDR1 and CDR2: SEHNR, FQNEAQ (reference sequence). The CDR3 has 13 residues. In DNA form, the CDR3 reads TGTGCCAGCAGCTTACCAGGGGCGCGCGGCTACACCTTC. This translates into CASSLPGARGYTF.

As regards this clonotype: Possible read error: a much larger clone is one base away. The genes are TRBV2 and TRBJ1-2; D unresolved. Trimming took off 6 bases at V and 5 bases at J, with 16 bases between the two ends. CDR1 and CDR2 from the germline V gene are SNHLY and FYNNEI. The length of the CDR3 is 14 residues. CDR3 in amino acids: CASRGVLGGYGYTF. In nucleotides, the CDR3 is TGTGCCAGCAGAGGAGTCCTCGGCGGGTATGGCTACACCTTC.

CDR3 region: CASSKLGGPQHF. CDR3 in DNA: TGTGCCAGTAGTAAATTGGGGGGGCCCCAGCATTTT. This chain links TRBV19 with TRBJ1-5; TRBD1 is a possible D gene (5 bases). CDR1 is LNHDA and CDR2 is SQIVND in the germline V gene (reference sequence). The germline V and J ends were trimmed by 4 bases and 9 bases, with 10 bases remaining between them. The CDR3 has 12 residues.

The J gene is TRBJ2-7, the V gene TRBV7-3; 9 positions match TRBD1. Germline CDR1 reads SGHTA; CDR2 reads FQGTGA. The CDR3 contains 14 residues. V was clipped by 0 bases and J by 3 bases; unmatched bases: 0. The CDR3 sequence is CASSLTTGGYEQYF. The CDR3 nucleotides are TGTGCCAGCAGCTTAACGACAGGGGGCTACGAGCAGTACTTC.

Only a few counts were recorded for this clonotype. The genes are TRBV7-9 and TRBJ2-7; D is tentatively TRBD1 or TRBD2 (5 bases each). The CDR3 runs to 14 residues. Trimming removed 4 bases at V and 5 bases at J, with 15 bases between. The germline V gene encodes CDR1 SEHNR and CDR2 FQNEAQ (reference sequence). The CDR3 sequence: CASSYRGTSNEQYF. The CDR3 DNA follows: TGTGCCAGCAGCTACCGGGGCACTTCTAACGAGCAGTACTTC.

The gene calls are TRBV5-1 and TRBJ1-2; 8 bases line up with TRBD1. The CDR3 spans 13 residues. The J segment lost 8 bases and the V segment lost 4 bases, leaving 7 bases of the junction unmatched. CDR1 is SGHRS and CDR2 is YFSETQ in the germline V gene. The CDR3 sequence: CASSIQGGEGYTF. In DNA, the CDR3 is TGCGCCAGCAGCATACAGGGGGGAGAAGGCTACACCTTC. Supplemented by reference TRBV5-1 and TRBJ1-2, the full variable domain reads KAGVTQTPRYLIKTRGQQVTLSCSPISGHRSVSWYQQTPGQGLQFLFEYFSETQRNKGNFPGRFSGRQFSNSRSEMNVSTLELGDSALYLCASSIQGGEGYTFGSGTRLTVV.

With regard to this clonotype: A read error may account for a junction end that differs from germline. The chain joins TRBV7-9 to TRBJ1-2; weak D call: TRBD1 (5 bases). The CDR3 extends over 12 amino acids. Germline CDR1 and CDR2: SEHNR and FQNEAQ (reference sequence). The CDR3 sequence is CASSLLWDGCTF. In nucleotides, the CDR3 is TGTGCCAGCAGCTTATTGTGGGACGGCTGCACCTTC.

This clonotype was picked up a small number of times. The rearrangement uses TRBV20-1 and TRBJ2-2; D is unclear. Trimming left V 3 bases short and J 2 bases short, with 7 bases between. The CDR3 runs to 13 residues. Germline V CDR1 and CDR2: DFQATT, SNEGSKA (reference sequence). CDR3 in amino acids: CSARPTNTGELFF. The CDR3 nucleotides read TGCAGTGCTAGGCCGACCAACACCGGGGAGCTGTTTTTT.

This clonotype was counted between two and nine times. The chain employs TRBV5-1 and TRBJ1-5; maybe TRBD1 (5 bases). Germline loops: CDR1 SGHRS, CDR2 YFSETQ. CDR3 length equals 15 residues. V lost 0 bases and J lost 8, with 15 bases in between. CDR3 sequence: CASSLASGLGEPQHF. The CDR3 bases are TGCGCCAGCAGCTTGGCCTCGGGGCTTGGAGAGCCCCAGCATTTT. Using reference TRBV5-1 and TRBJ1-5 for the parts outside the CDR3, the full variable domain is KAGVTQTPRYLIKTRGQQVTLSCSPISGHRSVSWYQQTPGQGLQFLFEYFSETQRNKGNFPGRFSGRQFSNSRSEMNVSTLELGDSALYLCASSLASGLGEPQHFGDGTRLSIL.

The genes are TRBV29-1 and TRBJ1-1; TRBD1 matches at 8 bases. CDR1 is SQVTM and CDR2 is ANQGSEA in the germline V gene. The CDR3 consists of 14 residues. Germline trimming cut 0 bases from V and 5 bases from J; bases unmatched to any gene: 5. CDR3 nucleotides: TGCAGCGTTGAAGAAGACAGGGGTTTGACTGAAGCTTTCTTT. Its translation is CSVEEDRGLTEAFF.

The rearrangement links TRBV7-9 to TRBJ1-2; 7 bases fit TRBD1. This CDR3 has 13 amino acids. Germline V CDR1 and CDR2: SEHNR, FQNEAQ (reference sequence). V was clipped by 7 bases and J by 6 bases; unmatched bases: 8. For the CDR3, the DNA is TGTGCCAGCAACATGACAGGGCGGAATGGCTACACCTTC. Translated, it gives CASNMTGRNGYTF. The whole variable domain, remainder taken from reference TRBV7-9 and TRBJ1-2, is DTGVSQNPRHKITKRGQNVTFRCDPISEHNRLYWYRQTLGQGPEFLTYFQNEAQLEKSRLLSDRFSAERPKGSFSTLEIQRTEQGDSAMYLCASNMTGRNGYTFGSGTRLTVV.

This clonotype has a single count. At one boundary the junction diverges from the germline segment, which might be a read error. This chain uses TRBV25-1 with TRBJ1-4, with 8 bases matching TRBD1. Germline V gene sequence: CDR1 MGHDK, CDR2 SYGVNS. The CDR3 covers 13 residues. The CDR3 sequence: CASRTGVNEKLIF. The CDR3 DNA sequence: TGTGCCAGCAGGACAGGGGTCAATGAAAAACTGATTTTT.

Remarks on this clonotype: The DNA is omitted, as the CDR3 cannot be located on it reliably, and the CDR3 follows TCRdb's listing. V usage is TRBV6-5 and J usage is TRBJ1-1. The CDR3 extends over 13 residues, inclusive of both ends. Per germline, CDR1 MNHEY and CDR2 SVGAGI. The CDR3 loop is CASSILANTEAFF.

Details on this clonotype: Given a much more abundant clone one base away, this may be a read error. This rearrangement joins TRBV24-1 to TRBJ1-2; D is possibly TRBD1 (6 bases). CDR3 length: 15 amino acids. CDR1 KGHDR and CDR2 SFDVKD come from the germline V gene. The DNA of the CDR3 is TGTGCCACCAGTGAATCCGACAGGTCTAACTATGGCTACGCCTTC. The encoded protein is CATSESDRSNYGYAF.

This chain links TRBV10-3 with TRBJ1-1, with D possibly being TRBD1 (5 bases). Trimming stripped 11 bases from V and 4 bases from J, with 17 bases between. This CDR3 is built from 13 residues. CDR1 and CDR2 from the germline V gene are ENHRY and SYGVKD. This CDR3 is CALTRDLATEAFF. DNA of the CDR3: TGTGCCCTAACCCGGGACTTGGCCACTGAAGCTTTCTTT.

This clonotype was counted at least ten times. The V and J genes are TRBV6-5 and TRBJ2-5; D call uncertain. Germline lookup yields CDR1 MNHEY and CDR2 SVGAGI. V lost 5 bases to trimming and J lost 4 bases, with 17 bases between them. The CDR3 sequence is 15 residues long. The CDR3 DNA sequence: TGTGCCAGCAGTGGCCGCCCCGGGCGTCGAGAGACCCAGTACTTC. Translating it yields CASSGRPGRRETQYF.

This clonotype was found many times. The V call is TRBV29-1, the J call TRBJ1-1; D ambiguous. This CDR3 region has 14 residues. With 0 bases removed from V and 0 bases from J, the gap between germline ends came to 8 bases. Germline assignment: CDR1 SQVTM and CDR2 ANQGSEA. The chain's CDR3 is CSVEDGLMNTEAFF. The CDR3 DNA follows: TGCAGCGTTGAAGATGGACTAATGAACACTGAAGCTTTCTTT.

This clonotype was counted at least ten times. This chain connects TRBV10-3 to TRBJ2-2; 10 bases match TRBD2. Germline-derived CDR1 and CDR2 are ENHRY and SYGVKD. The J segment lost 1 base and the V segment lost 6 bases, leaving 5 bases of the junction unmatched. This CDR3 has 16 residues. The CDR3 sequence: CAISDTSGMNTGELFF. Here the CDR3 DNA reads TGTGCCATCAGCGACACTAGCGGGATGAACACCGGGGAGCTGTTTTTT.

This clonotype has at least ten counts. The J gene is TRBJ2-7, the V gene TRBV2; D unclear. In germline, CDR1 is SNHLY, CDR2 FYNNEI. The length of the CDR3 is 14 residues. V was cut by 4 bases and J by 3 bases, with 13 bases left in between. CDR3 bases: TGTGCCAGCAGTGCGGGCTTCCAAGGCTACGAGCAGTACTTC. Translated, it gives CASSAGFQGYEQYF.